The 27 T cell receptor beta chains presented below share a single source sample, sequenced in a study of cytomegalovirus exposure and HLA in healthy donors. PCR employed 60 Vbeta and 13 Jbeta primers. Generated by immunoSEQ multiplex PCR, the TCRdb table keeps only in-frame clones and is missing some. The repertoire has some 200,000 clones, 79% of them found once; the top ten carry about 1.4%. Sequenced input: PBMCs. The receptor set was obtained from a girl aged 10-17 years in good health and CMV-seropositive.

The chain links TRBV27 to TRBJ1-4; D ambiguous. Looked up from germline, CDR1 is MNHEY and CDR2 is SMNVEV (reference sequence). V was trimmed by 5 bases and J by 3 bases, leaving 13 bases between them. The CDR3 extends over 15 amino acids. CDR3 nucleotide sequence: TGTGCCAGCAGTCCCTACCCGGGAGCTAATGAAAAACTGTTTTTT. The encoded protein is CASSPYPGANEKLFF.

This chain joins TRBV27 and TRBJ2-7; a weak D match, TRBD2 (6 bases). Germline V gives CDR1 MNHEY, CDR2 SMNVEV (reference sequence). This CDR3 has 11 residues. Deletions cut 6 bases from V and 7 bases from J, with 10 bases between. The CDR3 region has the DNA TGTGCCAGCAGCCGGGGAGGTGAGCAGTACTTC. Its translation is CASSRGGEQYF.

The CDR3 is CASRETATYEQYF. For the CDR3, the DNA is TGTGCCAGCAGGGAGACTGCTACCTACGAGCAGTACTTC. The rearrangement links TRBV6-5 to TRBJ2-7; D unresolved. V lost 6 bases, J lost 2 bases, and 11 bases lay in between. The germline CDR1 and CDR2 sequences are MNHEY and SVGAGI. The CDR3 covers 13 residues.

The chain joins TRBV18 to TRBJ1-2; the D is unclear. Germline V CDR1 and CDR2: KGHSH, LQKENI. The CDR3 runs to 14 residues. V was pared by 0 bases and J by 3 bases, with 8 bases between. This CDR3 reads CASSPPEDYYGYTF. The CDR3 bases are TGTGCCAGCTCACCACCCGAGGATTACTATGGCTACACCTTC.

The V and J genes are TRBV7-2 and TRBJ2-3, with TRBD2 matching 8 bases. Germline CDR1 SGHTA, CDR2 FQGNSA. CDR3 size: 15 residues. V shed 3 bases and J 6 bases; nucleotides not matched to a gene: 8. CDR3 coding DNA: TGTGCCAGCAGCTTGCACGGGGGGGGGCGGGATACGCAGTATTTT. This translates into CASSLHGGGRDTQYF.

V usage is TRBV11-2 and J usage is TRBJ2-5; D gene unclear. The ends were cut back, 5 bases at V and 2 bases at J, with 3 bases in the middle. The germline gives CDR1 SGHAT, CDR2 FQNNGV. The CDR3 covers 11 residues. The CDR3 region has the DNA TGTGCCAGCAGCCAGCAAGAGACCCAGTACTTC. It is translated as CASSQQETQYF.

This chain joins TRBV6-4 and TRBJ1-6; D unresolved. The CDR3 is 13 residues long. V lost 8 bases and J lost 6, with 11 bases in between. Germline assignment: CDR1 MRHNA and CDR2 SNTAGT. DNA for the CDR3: TGTGCCAGCGGCAAGGAGGCTAATTCACCCCTCCACTTT. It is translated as CASGKEANSPLHF.

CDR3 coding DNA: TGTGCCAGCAGCTTATCGAGACTAACCAACACCGGGGAGCTGTTTTTT. This codes for CASSLSRLTNTGELFF. The genes are TRBV7-9 and TRBJ2-2; TRBD2 might be the D (5 bases). Trimming took 2 bases from V and 2 from J, leaving 12 bases between them. The germline V gene has CDR1 SEHNR and CDR2 FQNEAQ (reference sequence). The CDR3 sequence is 16 residues long.

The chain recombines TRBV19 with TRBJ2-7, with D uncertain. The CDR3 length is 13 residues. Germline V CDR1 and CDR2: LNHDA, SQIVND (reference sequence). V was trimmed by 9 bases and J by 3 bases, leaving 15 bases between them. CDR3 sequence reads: CASSPGFHYEQYF. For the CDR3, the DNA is TGTGCCAGCTCTCCAGGTTTCCACTACGAGCAGTACTTC.

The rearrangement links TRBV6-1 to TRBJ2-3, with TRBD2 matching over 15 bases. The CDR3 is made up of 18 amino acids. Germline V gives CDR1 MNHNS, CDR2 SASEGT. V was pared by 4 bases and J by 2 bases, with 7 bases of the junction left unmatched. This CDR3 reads CASSGGTSGGPFTDTQYF. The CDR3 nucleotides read TGTGCCAGCAGTGGCGGGACTAGCGGGGGGCCCTTCACAGATACGCAGTATTTT.

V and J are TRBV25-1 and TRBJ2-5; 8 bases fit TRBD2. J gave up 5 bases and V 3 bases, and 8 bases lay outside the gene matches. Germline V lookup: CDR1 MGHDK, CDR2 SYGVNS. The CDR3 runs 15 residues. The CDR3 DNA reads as TGTGCCAGCAGTGATTTCGGGGGGGCCGGGGAGACCCAGTACTTC. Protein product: CASSDFGGAGETQYF.

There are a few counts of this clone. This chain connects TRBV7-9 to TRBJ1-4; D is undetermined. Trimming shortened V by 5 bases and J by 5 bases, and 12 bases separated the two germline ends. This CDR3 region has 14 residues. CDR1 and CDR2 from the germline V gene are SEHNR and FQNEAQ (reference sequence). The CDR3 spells CASSLQAANEKLFF. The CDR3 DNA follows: TGTGCCAGCAGCCTTCAGGCAGCAAATGAAAAACTGTTTTTT.

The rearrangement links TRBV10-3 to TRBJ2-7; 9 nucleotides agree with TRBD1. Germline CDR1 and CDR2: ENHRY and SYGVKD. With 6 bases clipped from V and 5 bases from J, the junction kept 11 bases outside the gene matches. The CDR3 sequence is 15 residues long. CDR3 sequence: CAIRNNRDRVHEQYF. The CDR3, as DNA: TGTGCCATCAGGAACAACCGGGACAGGGTCCACGAGCAGTACTTC.

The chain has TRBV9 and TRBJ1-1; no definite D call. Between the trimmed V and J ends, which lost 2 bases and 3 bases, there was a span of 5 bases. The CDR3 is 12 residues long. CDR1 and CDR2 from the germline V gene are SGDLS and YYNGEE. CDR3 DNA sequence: TGTGCCAGCAGCGTCCGTGACACTGAAGCTTTCTTT. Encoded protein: CASSVRDTEAFF.

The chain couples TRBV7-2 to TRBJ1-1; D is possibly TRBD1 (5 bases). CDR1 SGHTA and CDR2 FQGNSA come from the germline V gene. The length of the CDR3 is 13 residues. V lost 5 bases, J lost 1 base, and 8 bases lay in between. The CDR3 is CASSRDRNTEAFF. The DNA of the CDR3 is TGTGCCAGCAGCCGCGACAGGAACACTGAAGCTTTCTTT.

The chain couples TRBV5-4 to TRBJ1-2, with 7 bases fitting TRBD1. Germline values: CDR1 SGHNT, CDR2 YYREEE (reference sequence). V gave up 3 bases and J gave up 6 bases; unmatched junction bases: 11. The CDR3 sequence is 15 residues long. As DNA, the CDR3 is TGTGCCAGCAGCTGGGACCCCGAACAGGGGAATGGCTACACCTTC. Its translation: CASSWDPEQGNGYTF.

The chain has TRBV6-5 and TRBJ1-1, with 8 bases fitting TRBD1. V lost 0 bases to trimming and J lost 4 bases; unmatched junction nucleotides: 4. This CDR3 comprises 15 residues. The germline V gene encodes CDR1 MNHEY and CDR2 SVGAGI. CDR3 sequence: CASSYSSDRGTEAFF. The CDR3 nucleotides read TGTGCCAGCAGTTACTCATCCGACAGGGGCACTGAAGCTTTCTTT.

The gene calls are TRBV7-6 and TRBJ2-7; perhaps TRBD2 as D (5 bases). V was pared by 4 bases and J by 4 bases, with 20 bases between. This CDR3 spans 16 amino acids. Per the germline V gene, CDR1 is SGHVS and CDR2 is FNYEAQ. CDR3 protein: CASSSKPPGLHYEQYF. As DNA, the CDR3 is TGTGCCAGCAGCTCAAAGCCACCGGGGTTACATTACGAGCAGTACTTC.

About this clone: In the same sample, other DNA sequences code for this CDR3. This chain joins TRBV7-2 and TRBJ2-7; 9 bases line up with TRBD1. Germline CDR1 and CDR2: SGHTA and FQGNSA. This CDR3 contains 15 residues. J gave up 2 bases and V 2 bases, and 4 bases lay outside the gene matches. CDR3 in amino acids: CASSLTGTGTYEQYF. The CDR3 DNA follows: TGTGCCAGCAGCTTAACCGGGACAGGGACCTACGAGCAGTACTTC.

DNA for the CDR3: TGTGCCAGCAGTTTAGCCGGGACAGGGTACTACGAGCAGTACTTC. It translates to CASSLAGTGYYEQYF. This chain joins TRBV6-5 and TRBJ2-7; 9 positions match TRBD1. The CDR3 contains 15 residues. Germline V gives CDR1 MNHEY, CDR2 SVGAGI. Trimming removed 4 bases from V and 3 bases from J; junction bases left unmatched: 7.

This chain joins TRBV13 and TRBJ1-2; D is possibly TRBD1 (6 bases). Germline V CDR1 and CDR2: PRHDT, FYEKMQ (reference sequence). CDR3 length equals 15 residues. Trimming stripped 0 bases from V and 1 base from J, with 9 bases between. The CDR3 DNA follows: TGTGCCAGCAGCTTAGGGGACAGAGGTAACTATGGCTACACCTTC. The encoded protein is CASSLGDRGNYGYTF.

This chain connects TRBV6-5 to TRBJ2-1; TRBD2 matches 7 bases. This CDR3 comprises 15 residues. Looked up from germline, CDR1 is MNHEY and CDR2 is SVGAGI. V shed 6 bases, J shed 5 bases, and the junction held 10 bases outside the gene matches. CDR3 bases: TGTGCCAGCAGCCCATCAACAGCGGGGAACAATGAGCAGTTCTTC. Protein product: CASSPSTAGNNEQFF.

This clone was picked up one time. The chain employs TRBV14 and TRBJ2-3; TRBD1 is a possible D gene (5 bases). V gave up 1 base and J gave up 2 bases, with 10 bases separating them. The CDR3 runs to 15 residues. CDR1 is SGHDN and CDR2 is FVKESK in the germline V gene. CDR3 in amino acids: CASSQAGLYTDTQYF. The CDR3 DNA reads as TGTGCCAGCAGCCAAGCAGGGTTGTACACAGATACGCAGTATTTT.

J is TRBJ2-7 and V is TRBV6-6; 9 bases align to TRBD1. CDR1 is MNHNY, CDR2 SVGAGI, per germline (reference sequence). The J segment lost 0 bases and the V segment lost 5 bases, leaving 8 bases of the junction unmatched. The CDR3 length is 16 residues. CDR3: CASSPNRGLVSYEQYF. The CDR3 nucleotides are TGTGCCAGCAGTCCGAACAGGGGGCTTGTCTCCTACGAGCAGTACTTC.

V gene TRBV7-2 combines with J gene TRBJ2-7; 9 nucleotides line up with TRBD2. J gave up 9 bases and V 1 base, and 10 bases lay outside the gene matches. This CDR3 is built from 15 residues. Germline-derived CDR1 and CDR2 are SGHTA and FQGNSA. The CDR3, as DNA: TGTGCCAGCAGCTTAGTTGGCGGGGGGGCCGAAGGGCAGTACTTC. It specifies CASSLVGGGAEGQYF.

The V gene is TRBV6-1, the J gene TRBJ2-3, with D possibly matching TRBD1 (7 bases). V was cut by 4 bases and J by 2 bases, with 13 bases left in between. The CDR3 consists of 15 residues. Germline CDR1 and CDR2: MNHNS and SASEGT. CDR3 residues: CASSGRDSFTDTQYF. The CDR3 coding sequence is TGTGCCAGCAGTGGGAGGGACAGCTTCACAGATACGCAGTATTTT.

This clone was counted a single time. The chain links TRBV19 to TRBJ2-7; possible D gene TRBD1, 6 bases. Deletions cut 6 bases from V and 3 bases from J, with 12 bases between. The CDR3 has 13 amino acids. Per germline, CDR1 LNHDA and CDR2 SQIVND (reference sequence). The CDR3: CASSPGQYYEQYF. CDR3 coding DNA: TGTGCCAGTAGCCCCGGACAGTACTACGAGCAGTACTTC.